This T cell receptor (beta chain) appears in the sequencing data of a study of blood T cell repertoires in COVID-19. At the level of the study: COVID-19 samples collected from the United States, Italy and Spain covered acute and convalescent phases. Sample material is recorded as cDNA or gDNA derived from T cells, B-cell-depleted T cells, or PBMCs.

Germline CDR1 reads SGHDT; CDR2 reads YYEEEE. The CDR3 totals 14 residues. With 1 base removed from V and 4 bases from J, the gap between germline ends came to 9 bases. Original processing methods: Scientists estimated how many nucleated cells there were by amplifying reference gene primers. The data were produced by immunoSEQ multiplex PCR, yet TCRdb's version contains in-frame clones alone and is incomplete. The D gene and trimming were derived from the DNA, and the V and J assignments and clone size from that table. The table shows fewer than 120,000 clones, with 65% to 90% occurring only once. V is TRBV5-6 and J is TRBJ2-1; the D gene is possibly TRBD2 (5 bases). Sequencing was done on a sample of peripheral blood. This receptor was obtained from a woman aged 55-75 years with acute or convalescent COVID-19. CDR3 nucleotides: TGTGCCAGCAGCTTGATCTCGGGGTACAATGAGCAGTTCTTC. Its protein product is CASSLISGYNEQFF.